A single sample is the source of the 8 T cell receptor beta chains below, sequenced in a study of blood T cell repertoires in COVID-19. Profiling relied on immunoSEQ multiplex PCR, and the TCRdb table lists in-frame clones only, not all of them. The profile shows about 89,000 clones, 65% to 80% of them singletons. Specimen: peripheral blood. The receptors were gathered from a human donor in a cohort sampled during active COVID-19.

The chain uses TRBV29-1 and TRBJ2-1; 9 bases fit TRBD2. CDR1 is SQVTM and CDR2 is ANQGSEA in the germline V gene. The length of the CDR3 is 14 residues. The ends lost 5 bases at V and 7 bases at J; junction bases unmatched: 9. CDR3 loop: CSVLAGGGGNEQFF. CDR3 bases: TGCAGCGTTCTTGCGGGAGGGGGTGGAAATGAGCAGTTCTTC.

The chain recombines TRBV11-2 with TRBJ1-2; D unclear. The germline CDR1 and CDR2 sequences are SGHAT and FQNNGV. The CDR3 length is 16 residues. V was clipped by 1 base and J by 2 bases, with 14 bases between them. CDR3 sequence: CASSLGRARPNYGYTF. The CDR3 DNA is TGTGCCAGCAGCTTAGGTCGAGCGAGGCCAAACTATGGCTACACCTTC.

The genes are TRBV12-3 or TRBV12-4 and TRBJ1-5, with 9 nucleotides matching TRBD1. V shed 6 bases and J 5 bases; nucleotides not matched to a gene: 2. This CDR3 has 13 amino acids. In DNA form, the CDR3 reads TGTGCCAGCAGGGGACAGGGCCATCAGCCCCAGCATTTT. Protein sequence: CASRGQGHQPQHF.

The CDR3 coding sequence is TGTGCCAGCAGTTTGGTACTAGCGGAAAACATTCAGTACTTC. Translated, it gives CASSLVLAENIQYF. V gene TRBV28 combines with J gene TRBJ2-4, with 8 bases matching TRBD2. The CDR3 spans 14 residues. Per the germline V gene, CDR1 is MDHEN and CDR2 is SYDVKM. V was clipped by 3 bases and J by 5 bases; unmatched bases: 3.

There are a few counts of this clone. The chain links TRBV6-1 to TRBJ2-7; possible D gene TRBD1, 6 bases. This CDR3 has 17 amino acids. CDR1 is MNHNS and CDR2 is SASEGT in the germline V gene. Trimming removed 1 base from V and 2 bases from J, with 18 bases in between. The CDR3 spells CASSEGPDSNVAYEQYF. The CDR3 bases are TGTGCCAGCAGTGAAGGCCCGGACAGCAACGTAGCCTACGAGCAGTACTTC.

V is TRBV14 and J is TRBJ2-2, with no clear D. V lost 4 bases and J lost 1, with 13 bases in between. This CDR3 spans 16 amino acids. The germline gives CDR1 SGHDN, CDR2 FVKESK. The CDR3 DNA reads as TGTGCCAGCAGCCCAATCCGGGTCATGAACACCGGGGAGCTGTTTTTT. It yields the protein CASSPIRVMNTGELFF.

The chain has TRBV14 and TRBJ1-1; the D gene is possibly TRBD1 (5 bases). The ends were cut back, 8 bases at V and 0 bases at J, with 10 bases in the middle. CDR1 is SGHDN, CDR2 FVKESK, per germline. The CDR3 runs to 13 residues. The CDR3 DNA sequence: TGTGCCAGCGGACAAAGCATGAACACTGAAGCTTTCTTT. Translation: CASGQSMNTEAFF.

The CDR3 loop is CASSPPGTSFDEQYF. The CDR3, as DNA: TGTGCCAGCTCACCACCCGGGACTAGCTTCGACGAGCAGTACTTC. This sequence joins TRBV18 and TRBJ2-7, with 9 bases that match TRBD2. V shed 0 bases and J 5 bases; nucleotides not matched to a gene: 5. Germline CDR1 and CDR2: KGHSH and LQKENI. This CDR3 comprises 15 residues.